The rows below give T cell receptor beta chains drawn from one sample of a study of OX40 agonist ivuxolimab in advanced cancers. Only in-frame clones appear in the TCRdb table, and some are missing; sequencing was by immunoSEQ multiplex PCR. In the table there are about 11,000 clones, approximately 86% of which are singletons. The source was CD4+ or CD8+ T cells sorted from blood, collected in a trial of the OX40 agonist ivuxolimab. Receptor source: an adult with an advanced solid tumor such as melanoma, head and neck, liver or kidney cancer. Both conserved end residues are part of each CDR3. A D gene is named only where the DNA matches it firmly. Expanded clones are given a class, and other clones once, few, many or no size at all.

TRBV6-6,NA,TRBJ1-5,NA,CASSSGGPSNQPQHF,TGTGCCAGCAGTTCTGGCGGACCTAGCAATCAGCCCCAGCATTTT
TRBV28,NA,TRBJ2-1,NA,CASSLVGGRYTYNEQFF,TGTGCCAGCAGTTTAGTGGGAGGAAGGTACACCTACAATGAGCAGTTCTTC
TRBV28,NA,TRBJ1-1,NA,CASTPREGVNTEAFF,TGTGCCAGCACCCCGCGGGAGGGCGTGAACACTGAAGCTTTCTTT
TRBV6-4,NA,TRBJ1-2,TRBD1,CASRRTGDGYTF,TGTGCCAGCCGTCGGACAGGGGATGGCTACACCTTC
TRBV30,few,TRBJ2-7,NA,CAWSVTVSASEPYEQYF,TGTGCCTGGAGTGTAACGGTCTCGGCTAGCGAGCCCTACGAGCAGTACTTC
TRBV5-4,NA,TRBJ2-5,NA,CASSLPGEETQYF,TGTGCCAGCAGCCTACCAGGGGAAGAGACCCAGTACTTC
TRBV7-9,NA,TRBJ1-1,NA,CASSLVLGLDTEAFF,TGTGCCAGCAGCTTAGTTTTGGGGCTGGACACTGAAGCTTTCTTT
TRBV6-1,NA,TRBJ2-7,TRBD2,CASSQGLAPYEQYF,TGTGCCAGCAGTCAGGGACTAGCACCCTACGAGCAGTACTTC
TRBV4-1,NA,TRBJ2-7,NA,CASSQEWLVVYEQYF,TGCGCCAGCAGCCAAGAATGGCTAGTCGTGTACGAGCAGTACTTC
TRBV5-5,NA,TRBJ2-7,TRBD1,CASSLGQGRTYEQYF,TGTGCCAGCAGCTTAGGACAGGGGCGAACCTACGAGCAGTACTTC
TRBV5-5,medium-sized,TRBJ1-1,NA,CASSLVAGITEAFF,TGTGCCAGCAGCTTGGTAGCAGGGATAACTGAAGCTTTCTTT
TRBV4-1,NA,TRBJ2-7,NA,CASSQDGQTNYEQYF,TGCGCCAGCAGCCAAGATGGGCAGACTAACTACGAGCAGTACTTC
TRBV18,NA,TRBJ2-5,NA,CASSPSPGEEETQYF,TGTGCCAGCTCACCCTCTCCGGGGGAGGAAGAGACCCAGTACTTC
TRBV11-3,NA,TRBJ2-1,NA,CASSLGAGPTSNEQFF,TGTGCCAGCAGCTTAGGGGCGGGCCCCACCTCTAATGAGCAGTTCTTC
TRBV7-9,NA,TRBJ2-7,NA,CASSPDYEQYF,TGTGCCAGCAGCCCAGACTACGAGCAGTACTTC
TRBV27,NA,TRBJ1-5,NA,CASSFSWTGGISNQPQHF,TGTGCCAGCAGTTTCTCGTGGACGGGGGGAATTAGCAATCAGCCCCAGCATTTT